The clone carrying this TCR beta chain occurred a few times. Its antigen is not identified. The record originates from a study of T-cell memory formation after mild COVID-19. Across the whole study: The two donors had largely donor-specific TCR clusters.

Broader study findings: The study detected some responding clones in pre-infection memory, suggesting cross-reactive memory joined.

This CDR3 has 14 amino acids. CDR1 LGHDT and CDR2 YNNKEL come from the germline V gene (reference sequence). Trimming left V 0 bases short and J 5 bases short, with 9 bases between. After 5'RACE with constant-segment primers, TCR alpha and TCR beta cDNA libraries carrying sample barcodes and UMIs were obtained. TCRdb recomputed calls from the 5' RACE reads with MiXCR, one row per CDR3 protein. The sample shows approximately 290,000 distinct CDR3 sequences, less than 9.5% of them seen only once. The sequenced material came from PBMCs or a T cell subset sorted from them (not recorded which). V and J are TRBV3-1 and TRBJ2-3, with D perhaps being TRBD1 or TRBD2 (5 bases each). The TCR sequence derives from a man between 18 and 29 years old who had mild COVID-19 (a few samples of this study predate the infection). Cell type and time point are not known. The CDR3 region has the DNA TGTGCCAGCAGCCAAGATGGGGGTGGAGATACGCAGTATTTT. Amino acid sequence: CASSQDGGGDTQYF.